This is a list of T cell receptor beta chains from one sample in a study of blood T cell repertoires in COVID-19. Sequencing was performed with immunoSEQ multiplex PCR; in TCRdb, only in-frame clones are kept and a portion is missing. The table has approximately 300,000 clones, about 92% seen once; the top ten hold roughly 20%. The sample was PBMCs or T cells enriched from blood (not recorded which). These receptors originate from a woman aged 25 to 39 who had recovered from COVID-19. The CDR3 runs from the conserved cysteine through the conserved F or W. The D gene is left open where the match is weak. Not all rows give a size; the values are once, few, many and, for expanded clones, a class.

j_gene: TRBJ1-4; d_gene: TRBD1; v_gene: TRBV5-5; abundance: -; CDR3nt: TGTGCCAGCAGCTTCGGGACAGGGGGCGAAAAACTGTTTTTT; CDR3aa: CASSFGTGGEKLFF
j_gene: TRBJ2-3; d_gene: -; v_gene: TRBV28; abundance: -; CDR3nt: TGTGCCAGCAGTTTATTGGGACTCGGCACAGATACGCAGTATTTT; CDR3aa: CASSLLGLGTDTQYF
j_gene: TRBJ2-3; d_gene: -; v_gene: TRBV24-1; abundance: -; CDR3nt: TGTGCCACCAGTGATTCTTACAGGGATACGCAGTATTTT; CDR3aa: CATSDSYRDTQYF
j_gene: TRBJ1-2; d_gene: -; v_gene: TRBV19; abundance: -; CDR3nt: TGTGCCAGTAGGACCCTCAGGGGAGAGGTTTATGGCTACACCTTC; CDR3aa: CASRTLRGEVYGYTF
j_gene: TRBJ1-5; d_gene: -; v_gene: TRBV3-1/TRBV3-2; abundance: -; CDR3nt: TGTGCCAGCAGCCATCTTGGTCGGCAGGGCCAGAATCAGCCCCAGCATTTT; CDR3aa: CASSHLGRQGQNQPQHF
j_gene: TRBJ2-2; d_gene: -; v_gene: TRBV28; abundance: -; CDR3nt: TGTGCCAGCACCAACTCCGGGGTGGCCGGGGAGCTGTTTTTT; CDR3aa: CASTNSGVAGELFF
j_gene: TRBJ2-1; d_gene: TRBD1; v_gene: TRBV18; abundance: -; CDR3nt: TGTGCCAGCTCACCCTCGGTGACAGGGGAAGAGCAGTTCTTC; CDR3aa: CASSPSVTGEEQFF
j_gene: TRBJ1-3; d_gene: TRBD1; v_gene: TRBV7-2; abundance: -; CDR3nt: TGTGCCAGCAGCCACCCTGGACAGGGGCGGGGAAACACCATATATTTT; CDR3aa: CASSHPGQGRGNTIYF
j_gene: TRBJ2-1; d_gene: TRBD2; v_gene: TRBV28; abundance: -; CDR3nt: TGTGCCAGCAGTACCCCCGGACTAGGGCACTACAATGAGCAGTTCTTC; CDR3aa: CASSTPGLGHYNEQFF
j_gene: TRBJ1-2; d_gene: -; v_gene: TRBV4-1; abundance: -; CDR3nt: TGCGCCAGCAGCCAAGAGCCAGGGCCCTATGGCTACACCTTC; CDR3aa: CASSQEPGPYGYTF
j_gene: TRBJ2-7; d_gene: TRBD2; v_gene: TRBV7-6; abundance: -; CDR3nt: TGTGCCAGCAGCTTAGCCCCTGGCGGGGGGGACTACGAGCAGTACTTC; CDR3aa: CASSLAPGGGDYEQYF
j_gene: TRBJ2-3; d_gene: TRBD1; v_gene: TRBV2; abundance: -; CDR3nt: TGTGCCAGCAGTGAGCAGGGGGCATCCGATACGCAGTATTTT; CDR3aa: CASSEQGASDTQYF
j_gene: TRBJ1-1; d_gene: -; v_gene: TRBV6-5; abundance: -; CDR3nt: TGTGCCAGCAGCCGACGGGGGGGAGAGTTGACTGAAGCTTTCTTT; CDR3aa: CASSRRGGELTEAFF
j_gene: TRBJ2-7; d_gene: TRBD1; v_gene: TRBV11-3; abundance: -; CDR3nt: TGTGCCAGCAGCCTAAGCCTGGGACAGCCTTCTTGGGAGCAGTACTTC; CDR3aa: CASSLSLGQPSWEQYF
j_gene: TRBJ2-7; d_gene: -; v_gene: TRBV2; abundance: once; CDR3nt: TGTGCCAGCAAAGTCGGCGGGTTGGGGTACGAGCAGTACTTC; CDR3aa: CASKVGGLGYEQYF
j_gene: TRBJ1-2; d_gene: TRBD1; v_gene: TRBV6-2/TRBV6-3; abundance: -; CDR3nt: TGTGCCAGCAGTCCCGGGACAGGGTATGGCTACACCTTC; CDR3aa: CASSPGTGYGYTF
j_gene: TRBJ2-5; d_gene: TRBD1; v_gene: TRBV7-8; abundance: -; CDR3nt: TGTGCCAGCAGCCCACTAACAGGGGGCGAAGAGACCCAGTACTTC; CDR3aa: CASSPLTGGEETQYF
j_gene: TRBJ1-2; d_gene: -; v_gene: TRBV28; abundance: -; CDR3nt: TGTGCCAGCAGTTTATTGGGGGCGTATGGCTACACCTTC; CDR3aa: CASSLLGAYGYTF
j_gene: TRBJ1-2; d_gene: -; v_gene: TRBV6-5; abundance: few; CDR3nt: TGTGCCAGCAGGCAGGGTGACTATGGCTACACCTTC; CDR3aa: CASRQGDYGYTF
j_gene: TRBJ2-1; d_gene: TRBD2; v_gene: TRBV4-2; abundance: -; CDR3nt: TGTGCCAGCAGCCAAGATCTAGGGCTAGCGGGAGTTTACGAGCAGTTCTTC; CDR3aa: CASSQDLGLAGVYEQFF
j_gene: TRBJ1-2; d_gene: TRBD1; v_gene: TRBV5-1; abundance: -; CDR3nt: TGCGCCAGCAGTTTTGGACAGGGGGAAGGCTACACCTTC; CDR3aa: CASSFGQGEGYTF
j_gene: TRBJ2-1; d_gene: -; v_gene: TRBV7-2; abundance: -; CDR3nt: TGTGCCAGCAGCTCCTCGACAGGTGTATTCAATGAGCAGTTCTTC; CDR3aa: CASSSSTGVFNEQFF
j_gene: TRBJ1-5; d_gene: -; v_gene: TRBV28; abundance: -; CDR3nt: TGTGCCAGCAGTTCCCCGGGACAGCCCCAGCATTTT; CDR3aa: CASSSPGQPQHF
j_gene: TRBJ2-6; d_gene: TRBD2; v_gene: TRBV5-1; abundance: -; CDR3nt: TGCGCCAGCAGCACAACCTTGGGGGGGGCTGGGGCCAACGTCCTGACTTTC; CDR3aa: CASSTTLGGAGANVLTF
j_gene: TRBJ2-5; d_gene: TRBD1; v_gene: TRBV11-3; abundance: -; CDR3nt: TGTGCCAGCGGACAGGGCGCAGGGGAGACCCAGTACTTC; CDR3aa: CASGQGAGETQYF
j_gene: TRBJ1-2; d_gene: TRBD1; v_gene: TRBV6-6; abundance: -; CDR3nt: TGTGCCAGCAGACCAGACAGGGGAGCATATGGCTACACCTTC; CDR3aa: CASRPDRGAYGYTF
j_gene: TRBJ1-6; d_gene: TRBD1; v_gene: TRBV27; abundance: -; CDR3nt: TGTGCCAGCAGTTTAAGGGAGACAGGGGTTTCACCCCTCCACTTT; CDR3aa: CASSLRETGVSPLHF
j_gene: TRBJ2-7; d_gene: TRBD1; v_gene: TRBV27; abundance: -; CDR3nt: TGTGCCAGCATGCTGGGCAGGGGGTTAGCCTACGAGCAGTACTTC; CDR3aa: CASMLGRGLAYEQYF
j_gene: TRBJ1-2; d_gene: -; v_gene: TRBV7-9; abundance: once; CDR3nt: TGTGCCAGCAGCTTGTCGGAGGGATCGGCCTATGGCTACACCTTC; CDR3aa: CASSLSEGSAYGYTF
j_gene: TRBJ2-7; d_gene: -; v_gene: TRBV7-9; abundance: -; CDR3nt: TGTGCCAGCAGCTTAGAACAGGGCCGCTACGAGCAGTACTTC; CDR3aa: CASSLEQGRYEQYF
j_gene: TRBJ1-1; d_gene: TRBD1; v_gene: TRBV27; abundance: -; CDR3nt: TGTGCCAGCAGTCCCCCGGACAGGGTAAATGAAGCTTTCTTT; CDR3aa: CASSPPDRVNEAFF
j_gene: TRBJ1-1; d_gene: -; v_gene: TRBV20-1; abundance: -; CDR3nt: TGCAGTGCCCCGACAGACACTGAAGCTTTCTTT; CDR3aa: CSAPTDTEAFF
j_gene: TRBJ2-1; d_gene: TRBD2; v_gene: TRBV4-1; abundance: -; CDR3nt: TGCGCCAGCAGCCCTCTAGCGGGAGGGTACAATGAGCAGTTCTTC; CDR3aa: CASSPLAGGYNEQFF
j_gene: TRBJ1-6; d_gene: -; v_gene: TRBV2; abundance: -; CDR3nt: TGTGCCAGCAGTGTATCAGGACAGTCAAATTCACCCCTCCACTTT; CDR3aa: CASSVSGQSNSPLHF
j_gene: TRBJ1-1; d_gene: -; v_gene: TRBV6-5; abundance: -; CDR3nt: TGTGCCAGCAGTTTGTGGGGAGGCACTGAAGCTTTCTTT; CDR3aa: CASSLWGGTEAFF
j_gene: TRBJ2-2; d_gene: TRBD2; v_gene: TRBV5-1; abundance: -; CDR3nt: TGCGCCAGCAGCTTGGGGGACTACCTGACGCGCACCGGGGAGCTGTTTTTT; CDR3aa: CASSLGDYLTRTGELFF
j_gene: TRBJ2-2; d_gene: -; v_gene: TRBV5-1; abundance: -; CDR3nt: TGCGCCAGCAGCCCGGGGGCCGGGGAGCTGTTTTTT; CDR3aa: CASSPGAGELFF
j_gene: TRBJ2-2; d_gene: TRBD2; v_gene: TRBV2; abundance: -; CDR3nt: TGTGCCAGCAGTCCGGGACTAGTCGTGCCCGGGGAGCTGTTTTTT; CDR3aa: CASSPGLVVPGELFF
j_gene: TRBJ2-6; d_gene: -; v_gene: TRBV29-1; abundance: -; CDR3nt: TGCAGCGCCGAGGGCGGCGGGGCCAACGTCCTGACTTTC; CDR3aa: CSAEGGGANVLTF
j_gene: TRBJ2-3; d_gene: TRBD2; v_gene: TRBV7-9; abundance: -; CDR3nt: TGTGCCAGCAGCTTAGAACTAGCGGGGGTCATGTATACGCAGTATTTT; CDR3aa: CASSLELAGVMYTQYF
j_gene: TRBJ1-2; d_gene: -; v_gene: TRBV3-1/TRBV3-2; abundance: -; CDR3nt: TGTGCCAGCAGCGGAGGGACGGCTAATGGCTACACCTTC; CDR3aa: CASSGGTANGYTF
j_gene: TRBJ2-2; d_gene: -; v_gene: TRBV7-3; abundance: -; CDR3nt: TGTGCCAGCAGCTTACCCCCTCCCGGGGAGCTGTTTTTT; CDR3aa: CASSLPPPGELFF
j_gene: TRBJ2-3; d_gene: TRBD2; v_gene: TRBV29-1; abundance: -; CDR3nt: TGCAGCGTTGAATGGTCTAGCGGGAGGGATACGCAGTATTTT; CDR3aa: CSVEWSSGRDTQYF
j_gene: TRBJ1-3; d_gene: TRBD1; v_gene: TRBV24-1; abundance: -; CDR3nt: TGTGCCACCGGTCGTTGGGACAGGGAAACTGGAAACACCATATATTTT; CDR3aa: CATGRWDRETGNTIYF
j_gene: TRBJ2-5; d_gene: TRBD2; v_gene: TRBV5-4; abundance: -; CDR3nt: TGTGCCAGCGGCGCTAGCGGGAGGGCCGGGGAGACCCAGTACTTC; CDR3aa: CASGASGRAGETQYF
j_gene: TRBJ1-2; d_gene: TRBD1; v_gene: TRBV2; abundance: -; CDR3nt: TGTGCCAGCTCACCCAGGGGGTTAGATGGCTACACCTTC; CDR3aa: CASSPRGLDGYTF
j_gene: TRBJ2-2; d_gene: TRBD1; v_gene: TRBV9; abundance: -; CDR3nt: TGTGCCAGCAGCGAAGAGACAGGGGCCGGGGAGCTGTTTTTT; CDR3aa: CASSEETGAGELFF
j_gene: TRBJ1-6; d_gene: -; v_gene: TRBV6-1; abundance: -; CDR3nt: TGTGCCAGCAGTGAAACCCCCCAGGGGAATTCACCCCTCCACTTT; CDR3aa: CASSETPQGNSPLHF